This TCR beta chain was recorded in a study of cytomegalovirus exposure and HLA in healthy donors listed by TCRdb under 2017. In the study overall: In an earlier analysis of some 550 of the donors, less than 350 Gb of sequence data and approximately 120 million unique TCR beta sequences from about 179 million T cells were reported. Around 330 gigabases of sequencing data and around 85 million unique TCR sequences made up an early release that covered approximately 650 HLA-typed donors. Of the 300 to 450 genotyped donors, approximately 83% fell in the genetic ancestry cluster associated with self-reported Caucasian donors. The study was designed to test whether signatures of past pathogen exposure could be identified by cataloging public T cell receptors. The study used immunosequencing to profile the T cell repertoires of hundreds of subjects and linked those repertoires to cytomegalovirus serostatus. Along with the roughly 610-subject first cohort, a separate validation cohort of 120 different subjects was used. The study combined high-throughput TCR immunosequencing, statistical association of individual TCRs with disease status, and machine learning to predict cytomegalovirus infection status. A later analysis re-examined previously published TCR beta repertoires from hundreds of donors and added high-resolution HLA genotyping to investigate patterns of TCR occurrence. In the later analysis, no new phenotypic data were used to find candidate immune exposures; instead, reliance was placed on TCR beta sequences and their occurrence across donors. To decide whether each TCR beta V gene segment behaved as functional or pseudogenic, an earlier analysis of some 600 of the donors relied on high-throughput TCR beta sequencing. Donor age, sex, ethnicity and CMV serostatus were collected together with the repertoire data. Genome-wide SNP genotypes for about 60% of the 666 donors were used in a later genetic analysis, which treated that subset as a discovery cohort. Every discovery cohort repertoire had been produced on one sequencing platform. Both class I and class II loci were covered by HLA typing, at four-digit resolution. Typing coverage differed by locus: A, B, C, DRB1 and DQB1 were typed in about 629-640 donors, DQA1 in 522, DPA1 in 600 to 610, and DPB1 in roughly 470. Several DR-DQ haplotypes were handled as single units for association and clustering, since linkage in the cohort was strong. Among about 400 genotyped donors of the cohort, an average of roughly 230,000 unique TCR beta nucleotide sequences was sequenced per donor, of which about 19% were non-productive. What the work shows at the level of the full study, not this receptor alone: Linkage disequilibrium might explain the correlated functional status among segregating V segments, but an unknown experimental factor could not be excluded. A total of 164 TCR beta chains were listed by the study as associated with cytomegalovirus. A cluster of highly shared sequence variants was judged likely to represent a technical artifact of the sequencing pipeline. Roughly uniform sequencing depth across donors was assumed in presence/absence analyses, although this assumption may not hold. The classifier was reported to diagnose cytomegalovirus status with high specificity and sensitivity in both the original and validation cohorts. According to a later analysis, most CMV-associated TCR beta chains appeared to be HLA-restricted, and the HLA associations seemed to be driven largely by CMV exposure. According to the authors, the approach could potentially be generalized to other disease states and immunological phenotypes. Because counts were too low, some 17 rarely observed V segments, including chromosome 9 orphons, were left out of the earlier analysis of some 640 of the donors. In an earlier analysis of approximately 590 of the donors, most TCR beta V segments appeared in productive rearrangements about 87% or about 30% of the time, broadly matching IMGT annotations. The only immune exposure information available for the cohort was CMV serostatus. Across donors, most TCR sequences were observed very rarely, whereas some public TCRs were present in many individuals. Because the 87-base-pair reads could not distinguish some IMGT-functional V segments, including TRBV6-2 and TRBV6-3, those segments were excluded. Compared with equally common non-associated chains, HLA-associated TCR beta chains in a later analysis were more clonally expanded and had lower generation probabilities. An association between a missense DCLRE1C variant and V-gene and J-gene trimming of TCR beta chains was found in a later genetic analysis and replicated in an independent cohort. In vitro tests confirmed that a few of the cytomegalovirus-associated TCR beta chains recognize cytomegalovirus antigens. Assigning TCR associations to individual alleles was difficult when HLA alleles, especially DR and DQ, strongly co-occurred. A later analysis reported that several top co-occurrence clusters appeared linked to parvovirus B19, influenza, CMV and Epstein-Barr virus. In a later genetic analysis, fewer N-insertions in productive TCRs were reported among donors in an Asian-associated ancestry cluster than the approximately 630-donor mean. The cohort was sequenced for TCR beta chains only, and without alpha or paired-chain data the features that could be detected were limited. Because HLA typing was missing for some donors at each locus, association tests included only the typed subset. A further reported finding was that TCR beta sequences accurately predicted the HLA-A and HLA-B alleles for most subjects in the first cohort. Specific HLA alleles were associated with 18,000 or so TCR beta sequences at a false discovery rate of 0.05 in a later analysis. In a later analysis, the rate of TCR association differed among HLA loci, with DRB1 alleles having the most associated TCRs and HLA-C alleles having the fewest.

CDR1 SGHTA and CDR2 FQGNSA are derived from the germline V gene. The junction shows trimming of 3 bases on V and 4 bases on J, and the gene matches do not reach 0 bases of it. The cysteine opens and the phenylalanine closes a CDR3 of 14 amino acids. The only DNA kept is the CDR3, 42 bases in frame from the first base. The cohort comprised some 680 healthy bone marrow donors. Cohort members were all nominally healthy when sampled, although unrecorded immune exposures were likely present. The donor tested CMV seropositive and was one of the 289 seropositive cohort members. A peripheral blood sample was provided by each donor, and peripheral blood mononuclear cells were used for TCR beta sequencing. The Qiagen DNeasy Blood Extraction Kit was used to extract genomic DNA from the blood cell samples. Library preparation employed the immunoSEQ multiplex PCR assay. The multiplex PCR relied on a mix of 60 forward primers for TCR Vbeta segments and 13 reverse primers for TCR Jbeta segments. A multiplex PCR assay on genomic DNA amplified the CDR3 region of rearranged TCR beta genes. On the Illumina HiSeq System, the amplified TCR beta libraries were sequenced as 87-base-pair reads. Turning to the authors' computational methods: Across the 500 to 850 repertoires, a later analysis counted tens of millions of unique TCR beta chains, around 10 million of which were shared by at least two donors. To remove PCR and sequencing errors, raw reads were error-corrected and collapsed into unique sequences using a nearest-neighbor algorithm that merged closely related sequences. Alignment of CDR3 sequences to IMGT reference sequences was used to assign V, D and J gene segments. For a sequence to be retained, at least a six-nucleotide match to both a V gene segment and a J gene segment was required. A rearrangement counted as productive if the CDR3 had no stop codons and remained in frame with V and J, and every other rearrangement counted as non-productive. CDR3 was defined according to IMGT convention as the region running from the second conserved V-encoded cysteine to the conserved J-encoded phenylalanine. Sequences without an unambiguous match to a single V gene segment were excluded from the earlier analysis of 587 of the donors. An earlier analysis of approximately 590 of the donors classified V segments as functional when productive rearrangements were above 56.7% and as segregating when the standard deviation between donors was above 5%. A statistical classification framework was built for diagnosing cytomegalovirus status from the catalog of TCR beta chain sequences. In a later analysis, V and J genes were assigned by comparing TCR nucleotide sequences against IMGT/GENE-DB human TR gene sequences. The TCRdist pipeline was used in a later analysis to assign CDR3 sequences and most-parsimonious VDJ recombination scenarios. In a later analysis, each TCR beta chain was defined by its CDR3 amino acid sequence together with its V-gene family, and reads lacking a unique V-gene family were excluded. In a later analysis, some 600 highly shared, low-generation-probability nucleotide sequences were removed to address suspected cross-contamination and a sequencing artifact. A later analysis calculated a clonal expansion index for each public chain from normalized within-repertoire ranks of inferred template counts. In a later analysis, generation probabilities were computed using a VDJ recombination model fitted to out-of-frame rearrangements, and the results were checked against IGoR. A later analysis scored TCR-TCR, TCR-HLA and TCR-CMV co-occurrence with hypergeometric tests, applying a repertoire-size bias correction to TCR pairs. A later analysis estimated false discovery rates by permuting HLA or CMV assignments 20 times. In a later analysis, co-occurring TCRs were grouped with DBSCAN, and TCRdist sequence similarity was added when clustering was performed within HLA-allele-positive subsets. Repertoires with fewer than 30,000 or more than 120,000 public chains were left out of co-occurrence clustering, as were a handful of repertoires with anomalous nucleotide sharing. TCRdb obtained this table from immuneACCESS and retained in-frame rearrangements with V and J assigned. These tables miss some clones; where compared with another copy, unresolved V genes account for less than half of the shortfall, and the remainder is unexplained. D and trimming were read from the DNA, whereas the V and J calls and clone size are those reported in that table. The sample table lists fewer than 250,000 clones, 60% to 80% of them with a count of one. The ten largest account for less than 2.5% of the sample.

On this clone: The antigen it binds to is not known. It has no much larger one-base neighbor in the sample; base qualities were not kept.

This clonotype was sampled from a young woman in good health and CMV-seropositive. Sequencing input: PBMCs. The V gene is TRBV7-2 and the J gene is TRBJ1-4, and 9 junction bases match TRBD1. The DNA is as follows: TGTGCCAGCAGCTTGGACAGGGGTAATGAAAAACTGTTTTTT. Its protein reads: CASSLDRGNEKLFF.